The present entry profiles one T cell receptor (beta chain) with its context. Its antigen target is currently unknown. Per-base qualities were not stored, and no clone one base away is much larger. Each collaborating institution followed its own protocols to collect whole blood in K2EDTA tubes. Collaborator samples were shipped for TCRbeta analysis as frozen whole blood, isolated PBMCs, or DNA extracted from either sample type. This sample stems from a study of blood T cell repertoires in COVID-19 (dated by TCRdb to 2020 to 2022). Regarding the study in general: The collaborator samples originated in the United States, Italy and Spain and spanned the acute and convalescent phases of COVID-19. The material from the prospective study consisted of cDNA or gDNA derived from T cells, B-cell-depleted T cells, or PBMCs. Nearly every sample came with metadata listing a de-identified subject ID, COVID-19 status, age in years and sex. Deeply sampled blood TCRbeta repertoires from subjects exposed to, actively infected with, or recovered from COVID-19 were included in the dataset. The repertoires were released in a freely available public database intended as a resource for research on the immune response to SARS-CoV-2. Where available, HLA class I and class II types were obtained from metadata supplied by the sample provider rather than from assay-based typing. Samples came from the ongoing ImmuneRACE study (first 160 participants) plus 1,254 subjects from 6 global collaborators. On the study overall, not on this receptor specifically: How much clinical and demographic metadata was included differed by source and by participant, and the metadata was provided uncurated.

The germline V gene encodes CDR1 SGHNT and CDR2 YENEEA. Compared with germline, V lacks 5 bases and J lacks 6 bases; bases without a gene match: 8. The CDR3 runs 16 residues from the cysteine to the phenylalanine. Only CDR3 DNA remains: 48 bases, in frame from the first base. TCRbeta CDR3 regions were amplified from genomic DNA using the immunoSEQ Assay, a bias-controlled multiplex PCR. Per the original workflow: The number of nucleated cells in each sample was estimated by amplification of reference gene primers within the assay. To quantify the absolute abundance of each unique TCRbeta CDR3 rearrangement, sequence reads were collapsed and filtered. Productive Simpson clonality was computed per sample as the square root of Simpson's diversity index over productive rearrangements. TCRdb limited this immuneACCESS table to in-frame rearrangements with V and J called. A share of clones is missing; checked studies link under half to unresolved V genes, and the rest is unexplained. The V and J calls and the clone size are those of that table, but D and trimming were determined from the DNA. The sample profile shows roughly 140,000 clones; over 75% of them were found once. The ten most abundant clones make up 3% to 3.5% of the sample.

The clonotype originates from a woman in her sixties with active COVID-19. The chain uses TRBV11-3 and TRBJ2-1, with 12 bases matching TRBD2. Sample: peripheral blood. CDR3 region: CASSPRLAGVGNEQFF. The DNA sequence reads TGTGCCAGCAGCCCCCGACTAGCGGGAGTAGGCAATGAGCAGTTCTTC. Here the CDR3 is joined to the reference TRBV11-3 and TRBJ2-1 genes, and the full variable domain is: EAGVVQSPRYKIIEKKQPVAFWCNPISGHNTLYWYLQNLGQGPELLIRYENEEAVDDSQLPKDRFSAERLKGVDSTLKIQPAELGDSAVYLCASSPRLAGVGNEQFFGPGTRLTVL.